Below are 20 T cell receptor beta chains sequenced from a single sample in a study of cytomegalovirus exposure and HLA in healthy donors. The PCR used 60 Vbeta and 13 Jbeta primers. The data were produced by immunoSEQ multiplex PCR, yet TCRdb's version contains in-frame clones alone and is incomplete. The repertoire holds around 150,000 clones, with 79% as singletons. Sequenced material: PBMCs. These receptor sequences come from a human donor in good health.

V and J are TRBV30 and TRBJ2-6; tentative D call: TRBD1 (5 bases). Per germline, CDR1 GTSNPN and CDR2 SVGIG (reference sequence). This CDR3 is 14 amino acids long. Trimming took 2 bases from V and 1 from J, leaving 6 bases between them. The CDR3, as DNA: TGTGCCTGGAGTACAGGATCTGGGGCCAACGTCCTGACTTTC. It encodes CAWSTGSGANVLTF.

The chain has TRBV7-2 and TRBJ1-2; 7 positions agree with TRBD1. From germline, CDR1 is SGHTA and CDR2 FQGNSA. The CDR3 is 15 residues long. V trimming: 5 bases; J trimming: 1 base; junction bases outside the gene matches: 7. CDR3: CASSRSQGVNYGYTF. The CDR3 DNA sequence: TGTGCCAGCAGCCGCTCGCAGGGGGTTAACTATGGCTACACCTTC.

In nucleotides, the CDR3 is TGTGCCAGCAAGGGGGCCCCCTACGAGCAGTACTTC. It yields the protein CASKGAPYEQYF. The rearrangement links TRBV6-6 to TRBJ2-7; 7 bases match TRBD1. J was trimmed by 2 bases and V by 7 bases; bases with no gene match: 2. The CDR3 extends over 12 amino acids. Germline CDR1 MNHNY, CDR2 SVGAGI (reference sequence).

This clone has just a few counts. The V call is TRBV6-1, the J call TRBJ1-3; 9 bases match TRBD1. The CDR3 is 14 amino acids. J gave up 6 bases and V 6 bases, and 6 bases lay outside the gene matches. Germline CDR1 and CDR2: MNHNS and SASEGT. In DNA form, the CDR3 reads TGTGCCAGCAGCTCGGACAGGGGACAAAACACCATATATTTT. Translating gives CASSSDRGQNTIYF.

The chain couples TRBV28 to TRBJ2-1; TRBD2 matches 8 bases. After removal of 3 bases from V and 7 bases from J, the junction contained 8 bases not matched to a gene. Germline loops: CDR1 MDHEN, CDR2 SYDVKM. CDR3 length: 15 residues. CDR3 residues: CASSFDRERENEQFF. The CDR3 coding sequence is TGTGCCAGCAGTTTTGACCGAGAGCGGGAGAATGAGCAGTTCTTC.

In regard to this clone: The identical CDR3 is also encoded by other nucleotide sequences in the sample. The V and J genes are TRBV6-5 and TRBJ2-6; D is uncertain. The CDR3 is 15 residues long. In germline, CDR1 is MNHEY, CDR2 SVGAGI. Trimming pared 3 bases from V and 2 bases from J, leaving 8 bases between. The CDR3 region is CASSYGQTGANVLTF. CDR3 bases: TGTGCCAGCAGTTATGGCCAGACTGGGGCCAACGTCCTGACTTTC.

The DNA for the CDR3 is TGTGCCAGCAGTGAATTAGTCTTGTATGGCTACACCTTC. This encodes CASSELVLYGYTF. This chain joins TRBV6-1 and TRBJ1-2; D gene ambiguous. Germline V CDR1 and CDR2: MNHNS, SASEGT. Trimming removed 2 bases from V and 5 bases from J, with 9 bases in between. CDR3 length equals 13 residues.

This chain connects TRBV19 to TRBJ2-7; tentatively, D is TRBD1 (6 bases). Between the trimmed V and J ends, which lost 6 bases and 4 bases, there was a span of 7 bases. The CDR3 spans 11 residues. Germline CDR1 LNHDA, CDR2 SQIVND (reference sequence). The CDR3 here is CASRTGYEQYF. CDR3 bases: TGTGCCAGTAGAACAGGGTACGAGCAGTACTTC.

The chain recombines TRBV14 with TRBJ2-7, with D tentatively TRBD2 (6 bases). Between the trimmed V and J ends, which lost 3 bases and 1 base, there was a span of 13 bases. Germline V gives CDR1 SGHDN, CDR2 FVKESK. The CDR3 extends over 15 amino acids. CDR3 DNA sequence: TGTGCCAGCAGCCACAGTGGCGGGACGTCCTACGAGCAGTACTTC. It yields the protein CASSHSGGTSYEQYF.

The gene calls are TRBV6-1 and TRBJ2-3; 8 bases agree with TRBD1. Per the germline V gene, CDR1 is MNHNS and CDR2 is SASEGT. The CDR3 covers 14 residues. Unmatched junction bases numbered 5, after V lost 4 bases and J lost 5 bases. CDR3 in amino acids: CASSGLTGVDTQYF. As DNA, the CDR3 is TGTGCCAGCAGTGGACTGACAGGGGTAGATACGCAGTATTTT.

The chain employs TRBV7-3 and TRBJ1-1; unclear D gene. Germline V gene data show CDR1 as SGHTA and CDR2 as FQGTGA. This CDR3 contains 14 residues. The germline V and J ends were trimmed by 2 bases and 2 bases, with 9 bases remaining between them. The CDR3 is CASSLEIDNTEAFF. CDR3 bases: TGTGCCAGCAGCTTAGAGATTGATAACACTGAAGCTTTCTTT.

The chain is built from TRBV28 and TRBJ2-3, with D maybe TRBD1 (6 bases). CDR1 and CDR2 from the germline V gene are MDHEN and SYDVKM. The ends were cut back, 10 bases at V and 6 bases at J, with 11 bases in the middle. The CDR3 length is 11 residues. CDR3 coding DNA: TGTGCCACTACAGGGTTGGATACGCAGTATTTT. Translated: CATTGLDTQYF. The full variable domain, completed using reference TRBV28 and TRBJ2-3, is DVKVTQSSRYLVKRTGEKVFLECVQDMDHENMFWYRQDPGLGLRLIYFSYDVKMKEKGDIPEGYSVSREKKERFSLILESASTNQTSMYLCATTGLDTQYFGPGTRLTVL.

The genes are TRBV28 and TRBJ1-5; D call uncertain. Trimming left V 8 bases short and J 1 base short, with 15 bases between. CDR1 MDHEN and CDR2 SYDVKM come from the germline V gene. The length of the CDR3 is 15 residues. CDR3 DNA sequence: TGTGCCAGCGTTTCAGGTGGTCCAAGCAATCAGCCCCAGCATTTT. Its translation: CASVSGGPSNQPQHF. Full variable domain (missing parts from reference TRBV28 and TRBJ1-5): DVKVTQSSRYLVKRTGEKVFLECVQDMDHENMFWYRQDPGLGLRLIYFSYDVKMKEKGDIPEGYSVSREKKERFSLILESASTNQTSMYLCASVSGGPSNQPQHFGDGTRLSIL.

The V and J genes are TRBV28 and TRBJ1-5, with D maybe TRBD1 (6 bases). Trimming removed 3 bases from V and 7 bases from J, with 19 bases in between. Germline values: CDR1 MDHEN, CDR2 SYDVKM. The length of the CDR3 is 16 residues. The CDR3 protein is CASSFAWTEVSQPQHF. For the CDR3, the DNA is TGTGCCAGCAGTTTTGCGTGGACAGAAGTGAGCCAGCCCCAGCATTTT.

V and J are TRBV27 and TRBJ2-7; perhaps TRBD1 as D (6 bases). CDR1 and CDR2 from the germline V gene are MNHEY and SMNVEV (reference sequence). The CDR3 loop spans 14 amino acids. Trimming left V 3 bases short and J 2 bases short, with 11 bases between. Written as DNA, the CDR3 is TGTGCCAGCAGTTTCGGGACACATACCTACGAGCAGTACTTC. Protein product: CASSFGTHTYEQYF.

The V gene is TRBV27, the J gene TRBJ2-2; TRBD2 matches 10 bases. This CDR3 region has 16 residues. Looked up from germline, CDR1 is MNHEY and CDR2 is SMNVEV (reference sequence). V dropped 5 bases and J dropped 2; count of bases not matched to a gene: 5. CDR3 in DNA: TGTGCCAGCAGTCGAAGGACTAGCGGAAACACCGGGGAGCTGTTTTTT. This encodes CASSRRTSGNTGELFF.

The chain employs TRBV9 and TRBJ1-1; 12 nucleotides line up with TRBD1. V lost 4 bases and J lost 5; bases outside the gene matches: 15. Germline CDR1 and CDR2: SGDLS and YYNGEE. There are 18 residues in the CDR3. The CDR3: CASSPRPGTGGARTEAFF. For the CDR3, the DNA is TGTGCCAGCAGCCCACGCCCCGGGACAGGGGGCGCCCGAACTGAAGCTTTCTTT.

This clone appeared once. The genes are TRBV5-1 and TRBJ2-1; 13 bases agree with TRBD2. The CDR3 contains 17 residues. V gave up 4 bases and J gave up 9 bases; unmatched junction bases: 13. Germline CDR1 SGHRS, CDR2 YFSETQ. CDR3 amino acids: CASSLGTSGDWGREQFF. The CDR3 nucleotides read TGCGCCAGCAGCCTAGGGACTAGCGGGGATTGGGGGCGTGAGCAGTTCTTC.

A few counts support this clone. This chain uses TRBV5-4 with TRBJ2-5; D perhaps matches TRBD2 (5 bases). The CDR3 loop spans 16 amino acids. Germline CDR1 is SGHNT and CDR2 is YYREEE (reference sequence). The V end lost 3 bases, the J end lost 5 bases, and 20 bases lay between the germline ends. Here the CDR3 DNA reads TGTGCCAGCAGCTCGCGTGACAAGGGCGAGGGTGAGACCCAGTACTTC. Amino acids: CASSSRDKGEGETQYF.

This clone was picked up a small number of times. V is TRBV7-8 and J is TRBJ2-3; no reliable D call. The CDR3 has 16 amino acids. V lost 0 bases to trimming and J lost 0 bases, with 10 bases between them. Per germline, CDR1 SGHVS and CDR2 FQNEAQ. The CDR3 nucleotides read TGTGCCAGCAGCTTAGCGCGTTTAGCTAGCACAGATACGCAGTATTTT. Amino acids: CASSLARLASTDTQYF.